These T cell receptor beta chains were read from a single sample in a study of persistence of HIV-infected CD4 T cells. The repertoire was sequenced with immunoSEQ multiplex PCR; TCRdb's copy has only in-frame clones and lacks some. The sample lists 40,000 to 55,000 clones, approximately 90% occurring once. Their antigen targets remain unknown. This specimen was CD4+ T cells sorted from PBMCs after approximately 20-hour stimulation, taken from a patient who received antiretroviral therapy. The receptors come from an adult woman with HIV who was CMV-seropositive. Both conserved end residues are part of each CDR3. Each record gives: V gene, clone size, D gene, J gene, CDR3 protein, CDR3 DNA. D genes are given only for firm matches. Only some rows state a clone size, as once, few, many or a class for expanded clones.

v_gene: TRBV7-2; abundance: once; d_gene: NA; j_gene: TRBJ2-7; CDR3aa: CASSPRASQGYEQYF; CDR3nt: TGTGCCAGCAGCCCCCGGGCGTCACAGGGCTACGAGCAGTACTTC
v_gene: TRBV4-3; abundance: NA; d_gene: TRBD2; j_gene: TRBJ2-3; CDR3aa: CASSQVASGGSTDTQYF; CDR3nt: TGCGCCAGCAGCCAAGTCGCTAGCGGGGGAAGCACAGATACGCAGTATTTT
v_gene: TRBV6-6; abundance: NA; d_gene: NA; j_gene: TRBJ1-1; CDR3aa: CASSTYRNEAFF; CDR3nt: TGTGCCAGCAGTACGTACCGGAATGAAGCTTTCTTT
v_gene: TRBV5-1; abundance: NA; d_gene: TRBD1; j_gene: TRBJ2-6; CDR3aa: CASSLGGQGAGANVLTF; CDR3nt: TGCGCCAGCAGCTTGGGGGGACAGGGGGCCGGGGCCAACGTCCTGACTTTC
v_gene: TRBV6-7; abundance: NA; d_gene: NA; j_gene: TRBJ1-5; CDR3aa: CASSYSKGPNKPQHF; CDR3nt: TGTGCCAGCAGTTACTCGAAGGGTCCCAACAAGCCCCAGCATTTT
v_gene: TRBV27; abundance: NA; d_gene: NA; j_gene: TRBJ2-5; CDR3aa: CASSPIGVETQYF; CDR3nt: TGTGCCAGCAGTCCCATAGGGGTTGAGACCCAGTACTTC
v_gene: TRBV19; abundance: once; d_gene: NA; j_gene: TRBJ2-6; CDR3aa: CASSSTGRVLSGANVLTF; CDR3nt: TGTGCCAGTAGCTCAACGGGTAGGGTACTCTCTGGGGCCAACGTCCTGACTTTC
v_gene: TRBV14; abundance: NA; d_gene: NA; j_gene: TRBJ1-1; CDR3aa: CASSRFMGNTEAFF; CDR3nt: TGTGCCAGCAGCCGTTTTATGGGGAACACTGAAGCTTTCTTT
v_gene: TRBV19; abundance: NA; d_gene: NA; j_gene: TRBJ1-3; CDR3aa: CASNEAGNTIYF; CDR3nt: TGTGCCAGTAATGAAGCGGGAAACACCATATATTTT
v_gene: TRBV11-2; abundance: NA; d_gene: NA; j_gene: TRBJ1-4; CDR3aa: CASSLDSSEGGKLFF; CDR3nt: TGTGCCAGCAGCTTAGATAGCTCAGAGGGAGGAAAACTGTTTTTT
v_gene: TRBV19; abundance: few; d_gene: TRBD1; j_gene: TRBJ2-1; CDR3aa: CASSGQVSYNEQFF; CDR3nt: TGTGCCAGTAGTGGACAGGTCTCCTACAATGAGCAGTTCTTC
v_gene: TRBV2; abundance: NA; d_gene: TRBD2; j_gene: TRBJ2-7; CDR3aa: CASSEGVAGGYEQYF; CDR3nt: TGTGCCAGCAGCGAGGGGGTAGCGGGAGGTTACGAGCAGTACTTC
v_gene: TRBV5-1; abundance: NA; d_gene: TRBD1; j_gene: TRBJ1-2; CDR3aa: CASSLGQGEVKGYTF; CDR3nt: TGCGCCAGCAGCTTGGGGCAGGGGGAAGTGAAGGGCTACACCTTC
v_gene: TRBV3-1/TRBV3-2; abundance: NA; d_gene: TRBD1; j_gene: TRBJ2-2; CDR3aa: CASRTSGGGELFF; CDR3nt: TGTGCCAGCAGGACCTCAGGGGGCGGGGAGCTGTTTTTT
v_gene: TRBV7-3; abundance: NA; d_gene: NA; j_gene: TRBJ2-5; CDR3aa: CASSLDAAGGETQYF; CDR3nt: TGTGCCAGCAGCTTAGATGCAGCAGGTGGAGAGACCCAGTACTTC
v_gene: TRBV18; abundance: NA; d_gene: TRBD1; j_gene: TRBJ1-3; CDR3aa: CASSHNRDRGRRNTIYF; CDR3nt: TGTGCCAGCTCACACAACCGGGACAGGGGACGGAGAAACACCATATATTTT
v_gene: TRBV18; abundance: NA; d_gene: NA; j_gene: TRBJ1-4; CDR3aa: CASSPSGVGEKLFF; CDR3nt: TGTGCCAGCTCACCATCAGGGGTGGGTGAAAAACTGTTTTTT
v_gene: TRBV18; abundance: NA; d_gene: NA; j_gene: TRBJ1-1; CDR3aa: CASSRGMNTEAFF; CDR3nt: TGTGCCAGCTCACGTGGGATGAACACTGAAGCTTTCTTT
v_gene: TRBV6-5; abundance: NA; d_gene: NA; j_gene: TRBJ1-2; CDR3aa: CASSHDLQSSYGYTF; CDR3nt: TGTGCCAGCAGTCACGACCTGCAGAGTAGCTATGGCTACACCTTC